This T cell receptor (beta chain) was captured in a study of OX40 agonist ivuxolimab in advanced cancers. The study, taken as a whole, reports: Undetermined was the antigen specificity of the expanded peripheral T cells.

Measured with immunoSEQ multiplex PCR; TCRdb has only the in-frame clones, and not every one. There are about 80,000 clones in the sample; over 85% occur only once, and about 0.32% lies in the top ten. As concerns this clone: The antigen is not known.

This CDR3 contains 14 residues. V dropped 3 bases and J dropped 7; count of bases not matched to a gene: 6. Germline values: CDR1 KGHSH, CDR2 LQKENI. Sequencing used CD4+ or CD8+ T cells sorted from blood, obtained in a trial of the OX40 agonist ivuxolimab. V and J are TRBV18 and TRBJ2-1; 7 nucleotides agree with TRBD1. The receptor's source is an adult with an advanced solid tumor such as melanoma, head and neck, liver or kidney cancer. The CDR3 loop is CASSPTGFDNEQFF. DNA for the CDR3: TGTGCCAGCTCACCGACAGGGTTTGATAATGAGCAGTTCTTC.